What follows are 13 T cell receptor beta chains derived from one specimen sequenced in a study of T cells in Graves' hyperthyroidism and ophthalmopathy. TCR beta CDR3 region amplification was performed from RNA transcripts. With the HTBI primer set, the TCR CDR3 went through a first round of RT-PCR. TCRdb itself ran the multiplex PCR reads through MiXCR, one entry per CDR3 protein. Of about 290,000 distinct CDR3 sequences listed, over 15% are singletons. Sequenced sample: blood. These TCRs come from a man aged 25-40 years with Graves' hyperthyroidism.

This clonotype showed up many times. This chain links TRBV5-6 with TRBJ2-1; 8 nucleotides agree with TRBD1. J gave up 5 bases and V 1 base, and 5 bases lay outside the gene matches. Germline CDR1 is SGHDT and CDR2 is YYEEEE. This CDR3 contains 15 residues. CDR3 region: CASSLPTGANNEQFF. DNA for the CDR3: TGTGCCAGCAGCTTGCCGACAGGGGCGAACAATGAGCAGTTCTTC.

The J gene is TRBJ2-7, the V gene TRBV7-6; 10 bases fit TRBD2. The germline V gene has CDR1 SGHVS and CDR2 FNYEAQ. The V segment lost 5 bases and the J segment 1 base; nucleotides outside the gene matches: 8. This CDR3 is built from 16 residues. DNA of the CDR3: TGTGCCAGCAGCCCCCTAGCGGGAGAGGTGTCCTACGAGCAGTACTTC. Translation: CASSPLAGEVSYEQYF.

This clonotype has only a few counts. The chain joins TRBV3-1 to TRBJ2-7, with D unclear. Germline assignment: CDR1 LGHDT and CDR2 YNNKEL (reference sequence). The length of the CDR3 is 13 residues. With 11 bases removed from V and 2 bases from J, the gap between germline ends came to 16 bases. The CDR3: CASRKGSAYEQYF. CDR3 bases: TGTGCCTCCCGGAAGGGATCCGCCTACGAGCAGTACTTC.

This clonotype was seen many times. The chain recombines TRBV11-2 with TRBJ1-1, with D uncertain. CDR1 is SGHAT, CDR2 FQNNGV, per germline. The length of the CDR3 is 14 residues. The V gene lost 6 bases and the J gene lost 0 bases, with 11 bases spanning the gap. The CDR3 DNA reads TGTGCCAGCAGTTGGGCCCTCATGAACACTGAAGCTTTCTTT. It encodes CASSWALMNTEAFF.

This clonotype was picked up many times. CDR3 loop: CASSLGWGQRLYSNQPQHF. In DNA, the CDR3 is TGTGCCAGCAGTTTAGGCTGGGGACAGCGCCTTTATAGCAATCAGCCCCAGCATTTT. The rearrangement joins TRBV28 to TRBJ1-5; 7 bases match TRBD1. With V trimmed by 2 bases and J by 0 bases, 13 bases remained unmatched. Germline CDR1 is MDHEN and CDR2 is SYDVKM. This CDR3 comprises 19 residues.

This clonotype came up many times. The rearrangement joins TRBV28 to TRBJ1-1; D is unclear. Germline V CDR1 and CDR2: MDHEN, SYDVKM. V lost 6 bases and J 5 bases, leaving 7 bases between the germline ends. There are 11 residues in the CDR3. The CDR3 spells CASSRNTEAFF. The CDR3 DNA reads as TGTGCCAGCAGCCGTAATACTGAAGCTTTCTTT. The entire variable domain, with the rest obtained from reference TRBV28 and TRBJ1-1, is as follows: DVKVTQSSRYLVKRTGEKVFLECVQDMDHENMFWYRQDPGLGLRLIYFSYDVKMKEKGDIPEGYSVSREKKERFSLILESASTNQTSMYLCASSRNTEAFFGQGTRLTVV.

The chain couples TRBV11-2 to TRBJ2-2; 10 bases align to TRBD2. V lost 3 bases and J lost 4; bases outside the gene matches: 5. The germline CDR1 and CDR2 sequences are SGHAT and FQNNGV. There are 16 residues in the CDR3. CDR3 DNA sequence: TGTGCCAGCAGCTTGTCAATAGCGGGAGGCACCGGGGAGCTGTTTTTT. This sequence encodes CASSLSIAGGTGELFF.

Many counts were recorded for this clonotype. The chain uses TRBV2 and TRBJ1-5; TRBD1 is a possible D gene (5 bases). The V end lost 6 bases, the J end lost 5 bases, and 17 bases lay between the germline ends. CDR1 SNHLY and CDR2 FYNNEI come from the germline V gene. The CDR3 runs 15 residues. Here the CDR3 DNA reads TGTGCCAGCAGCTTTAACAGGCCGCAGGATCAGCCCCAGCATTTT. Translating gives CASSFNRPQDQPQHF.

In this sample, this clonotype turned up many times. The rearrangement uses TRBV20-1 and TRBJ2-3, with D unresolved. Trimming removed 2 bases from V and 4 bases from J, with 13 bases in between. The CDR3 has 14 residues. Per germline, CDR1 DFQATT and CDR2 SNEGSKA (reference sequence). CDR3 region: CSARMGWGPDTQYF. The CDR3 DNA reads as TGCAGTGCTAGAATGGGCTGGGGTCCAGATACGCAGTATTTT.

This clonotype was counted at least ten times. This sequence joins TRBV7-2 and TRBJ1-2; D unresolved. Germline CDR1 is SGHTA and CDR2 is FQGNSA. V shed 2 bases and J shed 4 bases, with 5 bases lying between them. This CDR3 comprises 12 residues. CDR3 protein: CASSLYGYGYTF. CDR3 in DNA: TGTGCCAGCAGCTTATATGGCTATGGCTACACCTTC.

This clonotype has more than one count but fewer than ten. The genes are TRBV28 and TRBJ2-2, with TRBD2 identical over 10 bases. The junction had 7 bases not matched to a gene; V was cut back by 5 bases and J by 4 bases. This CDR3 has 16 amino acids. In germline, CDR1 is MDHEN, CDR2 SYDVKM. The CDR3 here is CASSPSGLATTGELFF. For the CDR3, the DNA is TGTGCCAGCAGTCCCTCGGGACTAGCGACCACCGGGGAGCTGTTTTTT.

This clonotype was seen ten or more times. The chain has TRBV5-5 and TRBJ1-5; possible D gene TRBD1, 6 bases. Germline CDR1 reads SGHKS; CDR2 reads YYEKEE (reference sequence). Trimming left V 5 bases short and J 5 bases short, with 17 bases between. This CDR3 spans 15 amino acids. The CDR3 loop reads CASRHTGSQDQPQHF. CDR3 coding DNA: TGTGCCAGCAGACACACAGGGAGTCAAGATCAGCCCCAGCATTTT.

This clonotype has a count of ten or more. CDR3 sequence: CASSLGTTFETQYF. CDR3 DNA: TGCGCCAGCAGCTTGGGGACTACGTTTGAGACCCAGTACTTC. The rearrangement links TRBV5-1 to TRBJ2-5; D might be TRBD2 (6 bases). V lost 0 bases, J lost 5 bases, and 11 bases lay in between. The germline CDR1 and CDR2 sequences are SGHRS and YFSETQ. This CDR3 is 14 amino acids long.